This TCR beta chain was recovered during a study of shared clonotypes between healthy human individuals. Caucasian adults residing in Nashville, Tennessee made up all the donors. This CDR3 has 13 amino acids. Per germline, CDR1 LGHNA and CDR2 YNFKEQ. The ends were cut back, 4 bases at V and 4 bases at J, with 8 bases in the middle. The repertoire was sequenced with immunoSEQ multiplex PCR; TCRdb's copy has only in-frame clones and lacks some. The sample carries about 460,000 clones, approximately 71% recorded once. This clone has at least ten counts. The antigen is unknown. General study results and limits: Genetic and exposure-history diversity was limited by the small donor number.

The chain uses TRBV4-2 and TRBJ2-1; D not resolved. Specimen: PBMCs. The receptor was derived from a woman aged 40 to 55 in good health. Some clones in this sample may be carry-over from other donors' samples. DNA for the CDR3: TGTGCCAGCAGCCCAGGAGTATACAATGAGCAGTTCTTC. Protein sequence: CASSPGVYNEQFF.